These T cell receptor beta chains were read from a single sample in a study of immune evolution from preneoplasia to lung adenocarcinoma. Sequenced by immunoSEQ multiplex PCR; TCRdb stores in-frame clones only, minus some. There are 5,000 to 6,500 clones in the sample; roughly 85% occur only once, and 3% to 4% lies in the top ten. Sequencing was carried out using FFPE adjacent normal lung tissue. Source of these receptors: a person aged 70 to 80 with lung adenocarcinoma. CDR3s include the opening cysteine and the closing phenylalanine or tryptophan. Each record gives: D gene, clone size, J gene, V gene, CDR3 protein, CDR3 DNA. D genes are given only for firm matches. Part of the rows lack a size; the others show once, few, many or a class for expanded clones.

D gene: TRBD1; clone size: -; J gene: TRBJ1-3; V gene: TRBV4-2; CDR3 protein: CASSQVGRQGSGNTIYF; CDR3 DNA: TGTGCCAGCAGCCAAGTCGGCAGACAGGGGTCTGGAAACACCATATATTTT
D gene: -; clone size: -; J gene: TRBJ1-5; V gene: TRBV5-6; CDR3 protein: CASSLRTGNQPQHF; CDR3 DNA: TGTGCCAGCAGCTTGAGAACAGGGAATCAGCCCCAGCATTTT
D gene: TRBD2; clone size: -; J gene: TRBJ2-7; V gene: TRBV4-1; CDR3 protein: CASSQDSGGVYEQYF; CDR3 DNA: TGCGCCAGCAGCCAAGATAGCGGGGGGGTGTACGAGCAGTACTTC
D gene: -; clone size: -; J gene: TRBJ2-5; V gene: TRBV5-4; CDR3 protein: CASSAPGNQETQYF; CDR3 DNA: TGTGCCAGCAGCGCTCCGGGAAATCAAGAGACCCAGTACTTC
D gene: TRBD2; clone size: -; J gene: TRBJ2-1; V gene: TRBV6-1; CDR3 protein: CASRSGLAGGNEQFF; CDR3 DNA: TGTGCCAGCAGGAGCGGACTAGCGGGGGGGAATGAGCAGTTCTTC
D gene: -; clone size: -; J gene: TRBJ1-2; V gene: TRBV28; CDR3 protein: CASSLLDIPNYGYTF; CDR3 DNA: TGTGCCAGCAGTTTACTGGACATACCTAACTATGGCTACACCTTC
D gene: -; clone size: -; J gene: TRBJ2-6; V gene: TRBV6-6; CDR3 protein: CASSGLTDSGANVLTF; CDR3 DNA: TGTGCCAGCAGCGGATTGACAGACTCTGGGGCCAACGTCCTGACTTTC
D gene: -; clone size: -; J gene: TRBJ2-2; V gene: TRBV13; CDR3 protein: CASIDIHTGELFF; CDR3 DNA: TGTGCCAGCATTGACATCCACACCGGGGAGCTGTTTTTT
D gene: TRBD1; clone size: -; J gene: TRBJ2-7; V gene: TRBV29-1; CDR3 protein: CSVEGTGSTYEQYF; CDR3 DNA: TGCAGCGTTGAAGGGACAGGCAGCACCTACGAGCAGTACTTC
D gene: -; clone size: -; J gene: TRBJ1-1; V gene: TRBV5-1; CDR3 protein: CASSPRGVNTEAFF; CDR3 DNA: TGCGCCAGCAGTCCCCGGGGGGTAAACACTGAAGCTTTCTTT
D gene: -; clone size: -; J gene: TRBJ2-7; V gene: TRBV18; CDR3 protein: CASSPPRSPYEQYF; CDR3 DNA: TGTGCCAGCTCACCACCAAGATCGCCTTACGAGCAGTACTTC
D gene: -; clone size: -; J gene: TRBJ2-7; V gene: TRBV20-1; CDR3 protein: CSAITGWEQYF; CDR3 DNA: TGCAGTGCTATAACAGGGTGGGAGCAGTACTTC
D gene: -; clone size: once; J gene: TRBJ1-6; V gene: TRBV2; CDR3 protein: CASSEYRMGYNSPLHF; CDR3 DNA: TGTGCCAGCAGTGAATATCGAATGGGGTATAATTCACCCCTCCACTTT
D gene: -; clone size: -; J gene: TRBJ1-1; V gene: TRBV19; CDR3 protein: CASSSPLGTEAFF; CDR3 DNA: TGTGCCAGTAGTTCCCCGCTGGGGACTGAAGCTTTCTTT
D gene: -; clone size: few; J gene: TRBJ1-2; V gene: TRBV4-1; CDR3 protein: CASSQGTGFGGYTF; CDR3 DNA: TGCGCCAGCAGCCAAGGGACGGGATTCGGGGGCTACACCTTC
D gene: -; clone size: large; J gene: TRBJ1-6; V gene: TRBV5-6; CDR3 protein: CASSLEDSPLHF; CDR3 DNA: TGTGCCAGCAGCTTGGAGGATTCACCCCTCCACTTT
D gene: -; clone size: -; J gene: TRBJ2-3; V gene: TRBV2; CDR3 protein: CASSGSSGTDTQYF; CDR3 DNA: TGTGCCAGCAGTGGTTCTAGCGGCACAGATACGCAGTATTTT
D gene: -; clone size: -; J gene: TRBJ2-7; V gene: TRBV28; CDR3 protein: CAIGTLSSYEQYF; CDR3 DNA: TGTGCCATCGGGACACTGAGCTCCTACGAGCAGTACTTC
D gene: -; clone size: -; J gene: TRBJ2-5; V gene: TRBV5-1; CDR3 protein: CASSPEGIPETQYF; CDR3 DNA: TGCGCCAGCAGCCCCGAAGGGATTCCCGAGACCCAGTACTTC
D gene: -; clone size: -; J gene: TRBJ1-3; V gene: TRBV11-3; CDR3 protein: CASSPSTVFSGNTIYF; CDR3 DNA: TGTGCCAGCAGCCCATCGACAGTGTTCTCTGGAAACACCATATATTTT
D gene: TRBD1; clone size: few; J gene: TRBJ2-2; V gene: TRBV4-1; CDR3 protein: CASSQEGTGGGELFF; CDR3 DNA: TGCGCCAGCAGCCAAGAAGGTACAGGGGGAGGGGAGCTGTTTTTT
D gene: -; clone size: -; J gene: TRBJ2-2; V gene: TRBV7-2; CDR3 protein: CASSGRGGGRSGELFF; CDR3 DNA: TGTGCCAGCTCCGGCCGAGGGGGTGGGCGAAGCGGGGAGCTGTTTTTT
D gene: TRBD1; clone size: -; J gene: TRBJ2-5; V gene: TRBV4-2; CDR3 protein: CASSQERFGQGQETQYF; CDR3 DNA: TGTGCCAGCAGCCAAGAACGTTTCGGACAGGGCCAAGAGACCCAGTACTTC
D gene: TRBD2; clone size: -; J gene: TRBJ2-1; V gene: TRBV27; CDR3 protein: CASSLYASGRKVNEQFF; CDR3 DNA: TGTGCCAGCAGTTTATATGCTAGCGGGAGGAAGGTGAATGAGCAGTTCTTC
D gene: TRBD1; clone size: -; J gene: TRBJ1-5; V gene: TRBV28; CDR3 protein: CASSLGQGFRQPQHF; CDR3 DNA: TGTGCCAGCAGTTTAGGACAGGGGTTTCGGCAGCCCCAGCATTTT
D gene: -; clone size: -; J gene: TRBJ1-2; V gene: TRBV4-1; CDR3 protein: CASSQVVGPHGYTF; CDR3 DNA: TGCGCCAGCAGCCAAGTGGTCGGGCCCCATGGCTACACCTTC
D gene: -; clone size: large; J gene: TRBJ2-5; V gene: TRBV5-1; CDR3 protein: CASQAGRETQYF; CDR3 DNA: TGCGCCAGCCAGGCGGGCAGGGAGACCCAGTACTTC
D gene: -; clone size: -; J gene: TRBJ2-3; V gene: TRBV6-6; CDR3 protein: CASSYPPGTTQYF; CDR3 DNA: TGTGCCAGCAGTTACCCGCCGGGAACTACGCAGTATTTT
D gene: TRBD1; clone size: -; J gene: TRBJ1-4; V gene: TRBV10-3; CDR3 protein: CAISEGGRGGKLFF; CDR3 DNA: TGTGCCATCAGTGAAGGGGGCAGGGGAGGAAAACTGTTTTTT
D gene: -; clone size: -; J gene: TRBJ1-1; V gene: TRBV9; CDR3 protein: CASSVGGGGEAFF; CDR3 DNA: TGTGCCAGCAGCGTGGGAGGGGGTGGAGAAGCTTTCTTT
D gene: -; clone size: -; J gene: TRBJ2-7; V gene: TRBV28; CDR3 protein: CASSLRQDYEQYF; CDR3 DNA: TGTGCCAGCAGTCTAAGACAGGATTACGAGCAGTACTTC
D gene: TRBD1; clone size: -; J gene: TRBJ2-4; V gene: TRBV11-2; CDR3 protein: CASSLYTGANIQYF; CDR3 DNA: TGTGCCAGCAGCTTATACACAGGGGCTAACATTCAGTACTTC
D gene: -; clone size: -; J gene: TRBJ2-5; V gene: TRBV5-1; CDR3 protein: CASSLDGRPQETQYF; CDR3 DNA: TGCGCCAGCAGCTTGGACGGCAGACCTCAAGAGACCCAGTACTTC
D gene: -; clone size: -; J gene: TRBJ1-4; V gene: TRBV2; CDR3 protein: CASRPGWTNEKLFF; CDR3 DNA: TGTGCCAGCAGACCAGGGTGGACTAATGAAAAACTGTTTTTT
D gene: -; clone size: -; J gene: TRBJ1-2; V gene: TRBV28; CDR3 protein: CASRGGQQFFNYGYTF; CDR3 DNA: TGTGCCAGCAGAGGGGGGCAGCAGTTCTTTAACTATGGCTACACCTTC
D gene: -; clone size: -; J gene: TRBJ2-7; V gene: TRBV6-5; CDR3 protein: CASRRTTTYEQYF; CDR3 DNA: TGTGCCAGCAGAAGGACTACCACCTACGAGCAGTACTTC
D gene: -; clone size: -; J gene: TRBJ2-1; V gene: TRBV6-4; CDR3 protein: CASSATAPLASLYNEQFF; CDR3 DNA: TGTGCCAGCAGTGCCACCGCCCCTCTAGCCTCCCTTTACAATGAGCAGTTCTTC
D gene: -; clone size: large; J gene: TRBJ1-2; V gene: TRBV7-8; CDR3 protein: CASSPYTGGYTF; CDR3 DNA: TGTGCCAGCAGCCCCTACACGGGTGGCTACACCTTC
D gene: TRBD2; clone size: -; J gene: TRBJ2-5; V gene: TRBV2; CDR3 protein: CASASGGAGETQYF; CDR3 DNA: TGTGCCAGTGCTAGCGGGGGGGCAGGAGAGACCCAGTACTTC
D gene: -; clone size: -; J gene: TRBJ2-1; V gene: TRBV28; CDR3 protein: CASSLNPYNEQFF; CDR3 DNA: TGTGCCAGCAGTTTAAATCCCTACAATGAGCAGTTCTTC
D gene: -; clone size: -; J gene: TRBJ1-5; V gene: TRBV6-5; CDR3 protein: CASSQGFFGNQPQHF; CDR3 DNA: TGTGCCAGCAGCCAAGGGTTTTTCGGCAATCAGCCCCAGCATTTT
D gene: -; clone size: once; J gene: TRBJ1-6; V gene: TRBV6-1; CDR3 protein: CASSEGRQYNSPLHF; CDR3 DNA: TGTGCCAGCAGTGAAGGACGCCAGTATAATTCACCCCTCCACTTT
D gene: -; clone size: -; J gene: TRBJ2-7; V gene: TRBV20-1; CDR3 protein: CSARESYEQYF; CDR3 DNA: TGCAGTGCTAGAGAATCCTACGAGCAGTACTTC
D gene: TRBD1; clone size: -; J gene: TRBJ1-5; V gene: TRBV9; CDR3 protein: CASSVSPMGQGSAEPQHF; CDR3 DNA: TGTGCCAGCAGCGTTTCACCTATGGGACAGGGGTCCGCGGAGCCCCAGCATTTT